This T cell receptor beta chain was observed in a study of cytomegalovirus exposure and HLA in healthy donors. PCR primers comprised 60 Vbeta and 13 Jbeta primers. Some clones are missing from TCRdb's copy, which holds only in-frame ones; the method was immunoSEQ multiplex PCR. Seen here are about 120,000 clones, over 60% observed once, and the top ten hold approximately 1.3%. Germline V lookup: CDR1 LNHDA, CDR2 SQIVND (reference sequence). V shed 4 bases, J shed 5 bases, and the junction held 7 bases outside the gene matches. The CDR3 totals 14 residues. The material sequenced was PBMCs. The chain combines TRBV19 with TRBJ2-5; 7 bases match TRBD2. This clonotype was sampled from a female donor in good health and CMV-seronegative. The CDR3 DNA reads as TGTGCCAGTAGTACCTCGGGAGGAAGGGAGACCCAGTACTTC. Its translation: CASSTSGGRETQYF.